Listed below are T cell receptor beta chains from one sample, sequenced in a study of TIL therapy for anti-PD-1-resistant metastatic lung cancer. This table comes from immunoSEQ multiplex PCR, and its TCRdb copy is limited to in-frame clones, with some not included. The sample has approximately 45,000 clones; roughly 85% are singletons. The source was blood, collected at baseline. Receptor source: a man in his sixties or seventies with non-small cell lung cancer. Both conserved end residues are part of each CDR3. The D gene is left open where the match is weak. Some rows mark clone size as missing; the rest say once, few, many or name a class of expanded clone.

size	V	D	J	CDR3	DNA
once	TRBV19	-	TRBJ2-5	CASSLEETQYF	TGTGCCAGTAGTCTAGAAGAGACCCAGTACTTC
-	TRBV9	-	TRBJ1-6	CASSQRPDGSYNSPLHF	TGTGCCAGCAGCCAAAGACCCGACGGGTCCTATAATTCACCCCTCCACTTT
-	TRBV29-1	-	TRBJ2-5	CSVAPGGGTETQYF	TGCAGCGTTGCCCCAGGGGGGGGTACCGAGACCCAGTACTTC
-	TRBV15	-	TRBJ2-1	CATSRVMTWEGALNEQFF	TGTGCCACCAGCAGGGTGATGACATGGGAGGGGGCGCTGAATGAGCAGTTCTTC
few	TRBV7-6	TRBD2	TRBJ2-7	CASSPELAGFYEQYF	TGTGCCAGCAGCCCAGAACTAGCGGGATTCTACGAGCAGTACTTC
-	TRBV27	-	TRBJ2-1	CASKGAGIYNEQFF	TGTGCCAGCAAAGGGGCGGGGATCTACAATGAGCAGTTCTTC
-	TRBV11-2	-	TRBJ1-1	CASSLVVQNTEAFF	TGTGCCAGCAGCTTAGTTGTCCAGAACACTGAAGCTTTCTTT
-	TRBV2	-	TRBJ1-5	CASTFTRTANQPQHF	TGTGCCAGCACCTTTACCCGGACAGCCAATCAGCCCCAGCATTTT
many	TRBV28	-	TRBJ1-5	CASSFRSGNQPQHF	TGTGCCAGCAGTTTTCGGTCAGGTAATCAGCCCCAGCATTTT
-	TRBV10-3	-	TRBJ2-7	CAIRPPGDLYEQYF	TGTGCCATCAGGCCCCCGGGGGACTTGTACGAGCAGTACTTC